This T cell receptor beta chain was sequenced for a study of T-cell reconstitution after alpha-beta-depleted transplantation in children. Construction of the TCRbeta library involved unique molecular identifiers. Each CDR3 protein is one row after TCRdb ran MiXCR on the PCR reads. The data contain some 290,000 distinct CDR3 sequences, 9.9% of them singletons. Germline CDR1 and CDR2: SGHRS and YFSETQ. Trimming at V came to 4 bases and at J to 7 bases, leaving 11 bases not matched to a gene. The CDR3 length is 15 residues. The source of this sequence is a human donor who donated a stem cell graft to a child with SCID. V is TRBV5-1 and J is TRBJ2-5, with 9 bases that match TRBD2. This specimen consisted of PBMCs from the stem cell graft donor, obtained from the stem cell graft. In DNA, the CDR3 is TGCGCCAGCAGCCAAAGGACTAGCGATATTAGGACCCAGTACTTC. It yields the protein CASSQRTSDIRTQYF.